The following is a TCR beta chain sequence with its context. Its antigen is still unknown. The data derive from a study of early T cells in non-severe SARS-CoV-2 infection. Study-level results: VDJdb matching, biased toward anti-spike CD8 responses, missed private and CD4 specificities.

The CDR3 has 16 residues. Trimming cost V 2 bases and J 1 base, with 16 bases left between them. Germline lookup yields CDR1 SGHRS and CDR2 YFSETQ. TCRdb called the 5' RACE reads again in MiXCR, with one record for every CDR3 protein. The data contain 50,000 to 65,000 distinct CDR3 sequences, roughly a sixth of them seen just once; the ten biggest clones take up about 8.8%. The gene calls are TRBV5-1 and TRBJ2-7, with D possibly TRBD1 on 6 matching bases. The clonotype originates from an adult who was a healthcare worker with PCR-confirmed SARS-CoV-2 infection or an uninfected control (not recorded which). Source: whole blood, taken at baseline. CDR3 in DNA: TGCGCCAGCAGCTTTAGGGGACACAGTTCTTCCTACGAGCAGTACTTC. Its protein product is CASSFRGHSSSYEQYF. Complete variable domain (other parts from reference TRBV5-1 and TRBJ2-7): KAGVTQTPRYLIKTRGQQVTLSCSPISGHRSVSWYQQTPGQGLQFLFEYFSETQRNKGNFPGRFSGRQFSNSRSEMNVSTLELGDSALYLCASSFRGHSSSYEQYFGPGTRLTVT.